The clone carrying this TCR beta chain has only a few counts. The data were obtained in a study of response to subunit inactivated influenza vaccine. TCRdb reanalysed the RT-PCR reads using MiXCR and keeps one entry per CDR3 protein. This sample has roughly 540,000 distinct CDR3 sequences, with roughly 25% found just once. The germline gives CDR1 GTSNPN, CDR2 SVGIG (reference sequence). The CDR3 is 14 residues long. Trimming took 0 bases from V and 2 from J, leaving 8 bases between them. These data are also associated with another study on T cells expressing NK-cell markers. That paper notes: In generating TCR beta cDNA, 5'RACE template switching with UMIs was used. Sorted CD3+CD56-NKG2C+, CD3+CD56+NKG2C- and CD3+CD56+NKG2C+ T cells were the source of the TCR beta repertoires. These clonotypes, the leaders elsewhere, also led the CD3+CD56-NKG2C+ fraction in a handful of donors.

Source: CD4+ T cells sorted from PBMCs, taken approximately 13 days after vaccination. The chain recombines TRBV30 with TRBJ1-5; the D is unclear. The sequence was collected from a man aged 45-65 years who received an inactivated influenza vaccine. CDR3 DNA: TGTGCCTGGAGTGTAACGCGGGGCAATCAGCCCCAGCATTTT. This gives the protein CAWSVTRGNQPQHF.